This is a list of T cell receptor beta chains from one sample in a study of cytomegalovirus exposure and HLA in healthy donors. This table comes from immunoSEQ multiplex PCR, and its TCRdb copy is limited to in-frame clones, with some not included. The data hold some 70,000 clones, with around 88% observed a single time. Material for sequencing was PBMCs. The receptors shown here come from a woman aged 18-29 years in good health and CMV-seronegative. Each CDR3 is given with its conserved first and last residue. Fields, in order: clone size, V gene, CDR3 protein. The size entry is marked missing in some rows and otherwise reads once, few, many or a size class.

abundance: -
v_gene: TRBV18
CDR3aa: CASSPPGTNTGELFF

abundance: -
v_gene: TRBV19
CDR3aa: CASSKQGAYEQYF

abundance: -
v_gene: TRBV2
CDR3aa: CASSEGGLAEAYEQYF

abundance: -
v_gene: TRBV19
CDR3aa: CASSYRGLGTQYF

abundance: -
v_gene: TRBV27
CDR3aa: CASSQTGIANSPLHF

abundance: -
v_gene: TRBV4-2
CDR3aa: CASSRPGQQNIQYF

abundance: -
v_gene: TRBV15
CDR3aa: CATSRSAGGRLEQYF

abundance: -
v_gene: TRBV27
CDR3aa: CASTGLAGGNEQFF

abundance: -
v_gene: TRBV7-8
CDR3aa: CASSLGYSPQETQYF

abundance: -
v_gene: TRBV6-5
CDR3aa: CASSWTSGQETQYF

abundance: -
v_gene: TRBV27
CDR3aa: CASRSRTGVEQYF

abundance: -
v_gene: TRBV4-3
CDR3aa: CASSQEPGLSGVGNNEQFF

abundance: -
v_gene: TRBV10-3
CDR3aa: CAIKQDSTDTQYF

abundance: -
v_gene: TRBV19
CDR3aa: CASSRDSYEQYF

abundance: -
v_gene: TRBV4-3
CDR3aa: CASSQATSGGAQETQYF

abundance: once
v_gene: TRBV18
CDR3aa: CASSRTGQDTDTQYF

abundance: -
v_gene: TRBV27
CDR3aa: CASSFSSGSNTGELFF

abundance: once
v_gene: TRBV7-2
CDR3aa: CASSLRVAGGINEQFF

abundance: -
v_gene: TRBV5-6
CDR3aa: CASSWGTGGVNTEAFF

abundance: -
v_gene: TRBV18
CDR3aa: CASSLPPGRLRYNEQFF

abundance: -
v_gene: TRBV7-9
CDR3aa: CASSLLAGDNEQYF

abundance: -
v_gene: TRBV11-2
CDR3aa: CASSSSGTTYNEQFF

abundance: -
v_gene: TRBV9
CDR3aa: CASSVDWDRDRVNEQFF

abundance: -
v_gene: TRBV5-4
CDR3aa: CASSSTGGEQYF

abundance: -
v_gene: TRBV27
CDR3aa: CASSLLSIRVGQGYNEQFF

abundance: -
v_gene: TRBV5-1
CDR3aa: CASSSGTGGMEQYF

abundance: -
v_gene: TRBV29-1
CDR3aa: CSVGLSSGNTIYF

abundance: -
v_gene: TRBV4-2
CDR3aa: CASSQAESPTDTQYF